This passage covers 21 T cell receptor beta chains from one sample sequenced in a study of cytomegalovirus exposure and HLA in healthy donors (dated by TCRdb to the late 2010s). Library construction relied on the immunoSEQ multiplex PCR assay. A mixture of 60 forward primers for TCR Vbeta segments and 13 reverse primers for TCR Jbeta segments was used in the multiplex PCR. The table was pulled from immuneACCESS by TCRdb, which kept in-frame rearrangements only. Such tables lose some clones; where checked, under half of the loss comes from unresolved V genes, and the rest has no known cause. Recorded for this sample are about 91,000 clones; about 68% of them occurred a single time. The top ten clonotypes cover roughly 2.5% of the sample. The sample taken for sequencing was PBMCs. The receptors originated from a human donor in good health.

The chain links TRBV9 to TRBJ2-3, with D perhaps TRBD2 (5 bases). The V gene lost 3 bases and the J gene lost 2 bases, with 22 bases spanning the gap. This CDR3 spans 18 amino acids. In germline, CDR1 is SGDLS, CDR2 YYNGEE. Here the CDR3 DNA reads TGTGCCAGCAGCGAGAGGTTCAACCGGGGTGAGAACACAGATACGCAGTATTTT. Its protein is CASSERFNRGENTDTQYF.

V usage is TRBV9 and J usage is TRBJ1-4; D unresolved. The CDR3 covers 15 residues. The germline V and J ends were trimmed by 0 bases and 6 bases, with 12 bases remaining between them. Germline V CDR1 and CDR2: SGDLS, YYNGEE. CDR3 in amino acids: CASSVGYSGYEKLFF. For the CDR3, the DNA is TGTGCCAGCAGCGTAGGGTACAGCGGATATGAAAAACTGTTTTTT.

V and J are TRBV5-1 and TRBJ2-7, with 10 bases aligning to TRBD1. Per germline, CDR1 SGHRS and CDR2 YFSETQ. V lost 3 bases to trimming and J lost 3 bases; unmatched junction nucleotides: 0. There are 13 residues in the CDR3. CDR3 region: CASSWTGGYEQYF. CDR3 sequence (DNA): TGCGCCAGCAGCTGGACAGGGGGCTACGAGCAGTACTTC. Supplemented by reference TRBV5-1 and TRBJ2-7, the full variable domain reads KAGVTQTPRYLIKTRGQQVTLSCSPISGHRSVSWYQQTPGQGLQFLFEYFSETQRNKGNFPGRFSGRQFSNSRSEMNVSTLELGDSALYLCASSWTGGYEQYFGPGTRLTVT.

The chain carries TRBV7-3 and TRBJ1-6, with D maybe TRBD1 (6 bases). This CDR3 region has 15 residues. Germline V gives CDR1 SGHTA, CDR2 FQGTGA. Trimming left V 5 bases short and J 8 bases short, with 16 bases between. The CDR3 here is CASSLSTGAHSPLHF. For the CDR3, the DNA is TGTGCCAGCAGCCTTTCGACAGGCGCGCATTCACCCCTCCACTTT.

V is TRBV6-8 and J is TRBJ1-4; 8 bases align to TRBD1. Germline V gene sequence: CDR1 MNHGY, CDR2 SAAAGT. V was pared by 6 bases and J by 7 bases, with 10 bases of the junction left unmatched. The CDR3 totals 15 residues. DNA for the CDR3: TGTGCCAGCAGACCAGGGGGCCAAGGGATTGAAAAACTGTTTTTT. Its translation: CASRPGGQGIEKLFF.

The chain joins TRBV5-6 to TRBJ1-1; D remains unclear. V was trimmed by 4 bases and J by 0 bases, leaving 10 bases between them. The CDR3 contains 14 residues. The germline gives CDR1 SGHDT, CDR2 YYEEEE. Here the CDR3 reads CASSLEYMNTEAFF. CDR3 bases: TGTGCCAGCAGCCTAGAGTACATGAACACTGAAGCTTTCTTT.

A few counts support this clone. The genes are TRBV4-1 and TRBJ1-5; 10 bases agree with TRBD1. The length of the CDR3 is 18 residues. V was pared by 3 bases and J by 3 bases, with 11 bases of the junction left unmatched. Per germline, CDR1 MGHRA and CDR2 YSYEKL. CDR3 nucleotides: TGCGCCAGCAGCCAGCTCTTCGGACAGGGGGTGTCCAATCAGCCCCAGCATTTT. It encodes CASSQLFGQGVSNQPQHF.

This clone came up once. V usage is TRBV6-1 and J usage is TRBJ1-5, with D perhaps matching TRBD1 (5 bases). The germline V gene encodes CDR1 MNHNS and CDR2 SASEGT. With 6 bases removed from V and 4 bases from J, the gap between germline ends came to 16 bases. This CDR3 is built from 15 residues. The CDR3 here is CASRRGGAGNQPQHF. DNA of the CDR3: TGTGCCAGCAGAAGGGGAGGGGCTGGTAATCAGCCCCAGCATTTT.

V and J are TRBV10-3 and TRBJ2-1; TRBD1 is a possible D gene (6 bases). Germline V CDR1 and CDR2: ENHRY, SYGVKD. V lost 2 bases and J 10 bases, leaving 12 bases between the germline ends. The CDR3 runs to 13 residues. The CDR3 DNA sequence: TGTGCCATCAGTGAGGACAGGAGAGCCGAGCAGTTCTTC. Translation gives CAISEDRRAEQFF.

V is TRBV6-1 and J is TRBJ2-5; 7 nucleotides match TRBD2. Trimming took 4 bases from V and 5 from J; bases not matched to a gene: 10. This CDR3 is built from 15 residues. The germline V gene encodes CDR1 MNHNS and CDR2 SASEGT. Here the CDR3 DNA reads TGTGCCAGCAGTGCCTTTGGCGGGGGTACGGAGACCCAGTACTTC. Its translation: CASSAFGGGTETQYF.

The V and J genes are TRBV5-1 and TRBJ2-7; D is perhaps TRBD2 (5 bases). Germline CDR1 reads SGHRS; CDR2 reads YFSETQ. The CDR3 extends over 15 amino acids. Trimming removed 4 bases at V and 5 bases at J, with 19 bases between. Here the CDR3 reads CASSPGYEGVHEQYF. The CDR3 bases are TGCGCCAGCAGCCCCGGGTATGAGGGAGTCCACGAGCAGTACTTC. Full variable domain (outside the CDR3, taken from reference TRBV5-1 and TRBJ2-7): KAGVTQTPRYLIKTRGQQVTLSCSPISGHRSVSWYQQTPGQGLQFLFEYFSETQRNKGNFPGRFSGRQFSNSRSEMNVSTLELGDSALYLCASSPGYEGVHEQYFGPGTRLTVT.

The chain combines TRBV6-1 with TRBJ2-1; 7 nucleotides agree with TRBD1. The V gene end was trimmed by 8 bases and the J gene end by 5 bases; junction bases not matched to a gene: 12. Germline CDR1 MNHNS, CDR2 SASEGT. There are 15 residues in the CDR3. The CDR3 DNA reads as TGTGCCAGCGGTTCGAACTACAGGGGCCACAATGAGCAGTTCTTC. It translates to CASGSNYRGHNEQFF.

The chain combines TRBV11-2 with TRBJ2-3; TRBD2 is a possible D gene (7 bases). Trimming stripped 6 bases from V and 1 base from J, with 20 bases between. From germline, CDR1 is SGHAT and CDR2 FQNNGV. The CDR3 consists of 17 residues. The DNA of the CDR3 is TGTGCCAGCAGGACCATCCGGGCGGGGGCCCGCACAGATACGCAGTATTTT. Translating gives CASRTIRAGARTDTQYF. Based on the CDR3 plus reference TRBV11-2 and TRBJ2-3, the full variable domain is EAGVAQSPRYKIIEKRQSVAFWCNPISGHATLYWYQQILGQGPKLLIQFQNNGVVDDSQLPKDRFSAERLKGVDSTLKIQPAKLEDSAVYLCASRTIRAGARTDTQYFGPGTRLTVL.

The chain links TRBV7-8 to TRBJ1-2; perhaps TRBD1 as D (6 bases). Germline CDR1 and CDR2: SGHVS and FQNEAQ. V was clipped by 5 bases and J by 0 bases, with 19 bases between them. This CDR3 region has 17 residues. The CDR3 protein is CASSLGPDRLTNYGYTF. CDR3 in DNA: TGTGCCAGCAGCCTAGGCCCTGACAGGCTAACTAACTATGGCTACACCTTC. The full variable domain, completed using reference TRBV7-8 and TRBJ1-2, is GAGVSQSPRYKVAKRGQDVALRCDPISGHVSLFWYQQALGQGPEFLTYFQNEAQLDKSGLPSDRFFAERPEGSVSTLKIQRTQQEDSAVYLCASSLGPDRLTNYGYTFGSGTRLTVV.

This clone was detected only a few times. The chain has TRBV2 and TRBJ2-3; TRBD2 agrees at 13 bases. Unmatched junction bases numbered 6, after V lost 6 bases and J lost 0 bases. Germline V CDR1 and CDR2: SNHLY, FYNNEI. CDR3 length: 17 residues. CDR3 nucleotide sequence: TGTGCCAGCAGACTAGCGGGGGGGCGTCTTAGCACAGATACGCAGTATTTT. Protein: CASRLAGGRLSTDTQYF.

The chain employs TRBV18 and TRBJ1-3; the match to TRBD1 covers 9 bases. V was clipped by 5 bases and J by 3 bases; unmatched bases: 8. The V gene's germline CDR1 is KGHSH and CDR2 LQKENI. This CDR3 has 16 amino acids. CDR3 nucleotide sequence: TGTGCCAGCTCAACCCCTACAGGGGGCTTTGGAAACACCATATATTTT. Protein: CASSTPTGGFGNTIYF.

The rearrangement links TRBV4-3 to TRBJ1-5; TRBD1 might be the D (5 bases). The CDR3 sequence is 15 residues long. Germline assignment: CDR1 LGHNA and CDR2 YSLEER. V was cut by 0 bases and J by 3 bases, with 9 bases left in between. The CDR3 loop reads CASSQDRAYNQPQHF. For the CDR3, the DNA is TGCGCCAGCAGCCAAGACAGGGCTTACAATCAGCCCCAGCATTTT.

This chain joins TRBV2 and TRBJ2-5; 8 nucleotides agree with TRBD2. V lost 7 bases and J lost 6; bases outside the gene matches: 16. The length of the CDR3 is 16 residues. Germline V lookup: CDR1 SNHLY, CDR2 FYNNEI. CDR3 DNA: TGTGCCAGCACCCTGTCGGGAGGGAGGATAACAAAGACCCAGTACTTC. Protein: CASTLSGGRITKTQYF.

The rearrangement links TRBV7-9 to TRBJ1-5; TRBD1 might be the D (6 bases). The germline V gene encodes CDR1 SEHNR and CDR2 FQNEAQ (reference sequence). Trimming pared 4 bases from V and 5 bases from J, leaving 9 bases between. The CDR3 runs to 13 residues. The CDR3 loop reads CASSSYRDQPQHF. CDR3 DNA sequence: TGTGCCAGCAGCTCCTACAGGGATCAGCCCCAGCATTTT. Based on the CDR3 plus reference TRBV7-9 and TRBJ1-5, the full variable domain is DTGVSQNPRHKITKRGQNVTFRCDPISEHNRLYWYRQTLGQGPEFLTYFQNEAQLEKSRLLSDRFSAERPKGSFSTLEIQRTEQGDSAMYLCASSSYRDQPQHFGDGTRLSIL.

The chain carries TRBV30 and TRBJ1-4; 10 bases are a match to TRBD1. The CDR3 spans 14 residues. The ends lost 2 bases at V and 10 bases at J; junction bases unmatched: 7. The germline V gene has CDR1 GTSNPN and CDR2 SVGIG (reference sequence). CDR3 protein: CAWSTGTGDGKLFF. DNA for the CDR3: TGTGCCTGGAGTACCGGGACAGGGGATGGAAAACTGTTTTTT.

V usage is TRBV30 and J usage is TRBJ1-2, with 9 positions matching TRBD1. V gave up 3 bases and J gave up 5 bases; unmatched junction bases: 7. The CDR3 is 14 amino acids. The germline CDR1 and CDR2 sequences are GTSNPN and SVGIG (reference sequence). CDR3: CAWSRDRVGYGYTF. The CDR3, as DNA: TGTGCCTGGAGCCGGGACAGGGTTGGGTATGGCTACACCTTC.